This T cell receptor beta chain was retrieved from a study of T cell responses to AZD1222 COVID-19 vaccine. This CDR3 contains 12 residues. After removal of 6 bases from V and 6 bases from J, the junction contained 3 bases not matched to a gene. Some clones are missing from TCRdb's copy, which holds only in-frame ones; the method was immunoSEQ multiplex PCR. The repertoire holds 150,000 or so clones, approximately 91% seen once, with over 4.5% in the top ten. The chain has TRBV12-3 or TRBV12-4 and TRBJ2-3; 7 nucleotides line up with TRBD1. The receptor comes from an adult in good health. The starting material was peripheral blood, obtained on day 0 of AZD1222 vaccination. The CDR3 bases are TGTGCCAGCAGCCAGGGGGTGGATACGCAGTATTTT. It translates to CASSQGVDTQYF.